This TCR beta chain stems from a study of CD8+ T cells in alopecia areata. Study-level background: Treated patients swallowed 5 to 10 mg of oral tofacitinib twice daily. Broader study findings: Affected lesional scalp, above all in alopecia totalis/universalis, was more clonal than normal scalp. A single nonresponder leaves the baseline CD8+ expansion link to response uncertain. Persistence of many expanded lesional clones was seen in scalp and blood during tofacitinib.

Sequencing relied on a cDNA template that was reverse transcribed from extracted RNA. Method: immunoSEQ multiplex PCR; TCRdb's copy keeps in-frame clones and lacks some. The data show 150,000 to 200,000 clones, approximately 52% seen once. The treatment is: oral pan-JAK inhibitor, 5-10 mg twice daily. Concerning this clone itself: Its antigen is currently unknown.

Germline CDR1 reads GTSNPN; CDR2 reads SVGIG (reference sequence). The CDR3 consists of 13 residues. Trimming took off 4 bases at V and 0 bases at J, with 8 bases between the two ends. The chain links TRBV30 to TRBJ2-3; the D is unclear. The source was CD4+ T cells sorted from blood, collected between weeks 55 and 65, from a patient treated with tofacitinib. The clonotype originates from a human donor with alopecia areata. The CDR3 DNA sequence: TGTGCCTGGAAAGTACATAGCACAGATACGCAGTATTTT. This codes for CAWKVHSTDTQYF.